Listed below are T cell receptor beta chains from one sample, sequenced in a study of cytomegalovirus exposure and HLA in healthy donors. Clones were sequenced by immunoSEQ multiplex PCR, and TCRdb holds only the in-frame ones, with some missing. This table has fewer than 85,000 clones, over 70% appearing once. The source material was PBMCs. The receptors derive from a male donor in good health and CMV-seropositive. CDR3s include the opening cysteine and the closing phenylalanine or tryptophan. D genes are given only for firm matches. The listing skips clone size in some rows; elsewhere it reads once, few, many or a size class.

v_gene: TRBV8-2
d_gene: -
abundance: -
j_gene: TRBJ1-1
CDR3aa: CAWNTEAFF
CDR3nt: TGTGCTTGGAACACTGAAGCTTTCTTT

v_gene: TRBV28
d_gene: TRBD1
abundance: -
j_gene: TRBJ2-7
CDR3aa: CASTPTGGAYEQYF
CDR3nt: TGTGCCAGCACCCCGACAGGGGGGGCCTACGAGCAGTACTTC

v_gene: TRBV7-9
d_gene: -
abundance: -
j_gene: TRBJ2-3
CDR3aa: CASSLITDTQYF
CDR3nt: TGTGCCAGCAGCCTTATCACAGATACGCAGTATTTT

v_gene: TRBV5-6
d_gene: TRBD1
abundance: few
j_gene: TRBJ1-5
CDR3aa: CASSQQGNQPQHF
CDR3nt: TGTGCCAGCAGCCAACAGGGGAATCAGCCCCAGCATTTT

v_gene: TRBV18
d_gene: -
abundance: -
j_gene: TRBJ2-7
CDR3aa: CASSRDRTYEQYF
CDR3nt: TGTGCCAGCTCACGAGACAGGACCTACGAGCAGTACTTC

v_gene: TRBV7-9
d_gene: TRBD1
abundance: once
j_gene: TRBJ2-3
CDR3aa: CASSLNGQDTDTQYF
CDR3nt: TGTGCCAGCAGCTTAAACGGACAGGATACAGATACGCAGTATTTT

v_gene: TRBV2
d_gene: -
abundance: once
j_gene: TRBJ2-1
CDR3aa: CASSDRGSPANNEQFF
CDR3nt: TGTGCCAGCAGTGATAGGGGGTCTCCCGCTAACAATGAGCAGTTCTTC

v_gene: TRBV28
d_gene: TRBD1
abundance: -
j_gene: TRBJ2-1
CDR3aa: CASTSGTGGYEQFF
CDR3nt: TGTGCCAGCACCTCCGGGACAGGGGGCTATGAGCAGTTCTTC

v_gene: TRBV4-1
d_gene: TRBD2
abundance: -
j_gene: TRBJ2-7
CDR3aa: CASRNLAGMYEQYF
CDR3nt: TGCGCCAGCAGGAACTTAGCGGGGATGTACGAGCAGTACTTC

v_gene: TRBV28
d_gene: TRBD1
abundance: few
j_gene: TRBJ1-5
CDR3aa: CASSSDRGPRGQPQHF
CDR3nt: TGTGCCAGCAGTAGCGACAGGGGGCCGCGGGGTCAGCCCCAGCATTTT

v_gene: TRBV29-1
d_gene: -
abundance: -
j_gene: TRBJ2-1
CDR3aa: CSVLEGRNQFF
CDR3nt: TGCAGCGTGTTGGAGGGACGGAACCAGTTCTTC

v_gene: TRBV30
d_gene: -
abundance: -
j_gene: TRBJ1-1
CDR3aa: CAWSKAGNTEAFF
CDR3nt: TGTGCCTGGAGTAAGGCAGGGAACACTGAAGCTTTCTTT

v_gene: TRBV23-1
d_gene: -
abundance: -
j_gene: TRBJ2-7
CDR3aa: CASSQFQGPTYEQYF
CDR3nt: TGCGCCAGCAGTCAGTTCCAGGGCCCGACCTACGAGCAGTACTTC

v_gene: TRBV7-9
d_gene: -
abundance: -
j_gene: TRBJ2-7
CDR3aa: CASSYSSYEQYF
CDR3nt: TGTGCCAGCAGCTATTCTTCGTACGAGCAGTACTTC

v_gene: TRBV28
d_gene: -
abundance: -
j_gene: TRBJ1-2
CDR3aa: CASSNSGYGYTF
CDR3nt: TGTGCCAGCAGTAATTCAGGGTATGGCTACACCTTC

v_gene: TRBV7-8
d_gene: TRBD1
abundance: -
j_gene: TRBJ1-6
CDR3aa: CASSNGQGGNSPLHF
CDR3nt: TGTGCCAGCAGCAATGGACAGGGTGGTAATTCACCCCTCCACTTT

v_gene: TRBV4-1
d_gene: -
abundance: few
j_gene: TRBJ1-2
CDR3aa: CASSQGLANYGYTF
CDR3nt: TGCGCCAGCAGCCAAGGGTTAGCTAACTATGGCTACACCTTC

v_gene: TRBV11-3
d_gene: TRBD2
abundance: -
j_gene: TRBJ2-3
CDR3aa: CASSRGGRTDTQYF
CDR3nt: TGTGCCAGCAGCCGGGGGGGACGGACAGATACGCAGTATTTT

v_gene: TRBV27
d_gene: TRBD1
abundance: -
j_gene: TRBJ1-2
CDR3aa: CASSAGQGGYGYTF
CDR3nt: TGTGCCAGCAGTGCCGGACAGGGTGGGTATGGCTACACCTTC

v_gene: TRBV6-5
d_gene: -
abundance: -
j_gene: TRBJ1-4
CDR3aa: CASSARRGEKLFF
CDR3nt: TGTGCCAGCAGTGCAAGACGGGGTGAAAAACTGTTTTTT

v_gene: TRBV7-3
d_gene: -
abundance: -
j_gene: TRBJ2-2
CDR3aa: CASSQSNTGELFF
CDR3nt: TGTGCCAGCAGCCAAAGCAACACCGGGGAGCTGTTTTTT

v_gene: TRBV6-5
d_gene: -
abundance: once
j_gene: TRBJ2-7
CDR3aa: CASSYGGSPYEQYF
CDR3nt: TGTGCCAGCAGTTACGGAGGGAGCCCCTACGAGCAGTACTTC

v_gene: TRBV5-5
d_gene: TRBD2
abundance: -
j_gene: TRBJ2-1
CDR3aa: CASSGGGGSYNEQFF
CDR3nt: TGTGCCAGCAGCGGTGGGGGGGGCTCCTACAATGAGCAGTTCTTC

v_gene: TRBV27
d_gene: -
abundance: -
j_gene: TRBJ2-7
CDR3aa: CASSSSYEQYF
CDR3nt: TGTGCCAGCAGCTCCTCCTACGAGCAGTACTTC

v_gene: TRBV5-1
d_gene: -
abundance: -
j_gene: TRBJ2-6
CDR3aa: CASLEGLRANVLTF
CDR3nt: TGCGCCAGCCTGGAGGGTCTTAGGGCCAACGTCCTGACTTTC

v_gene: TRBV13
d_gene: -
abundance: -
j_gene: TRBJ2-1
CDR3aa: CASSRTASSYNEQFF
CDR3nt: TGTGCCAGCAGCCGGACAGCATCTTCTTACAATGAGCAGTTCTTC

v_gene: TRBV5-1
d_gene: -
abundance: -
j_gene: TRBJ1-1
CDR3aa: CASSLVGWGVNTEAFF
CDR3nt: TGCGCCAGCAGCTTGGTTGGCTGGGGGGTTAACACTGAAGCTTTCTTT

v_gene: TRBV7-2
d_gene: TRBD2
abundance: -
j_gene: TRBJ2-7
CDR3aa: CASSLLPSGGLEQYF
CDR3nt: TGTGCCAGCAGCTTGTTGCCTAGCGGGGGGTTAGAGCAGTACTTC

v_gene: TRBV5-6
d_gene: -
abundance: -
j_gene: TRBJ2-7
CDR3aa: CASSGGTSYEQYF
CDR3nt: TGTGCCAGCAGCGGGGGCACAAGCTACGAGCAGTACTTC

v_gene: TRBV19
d_gene: TRBD1
abundance: few
j_gene: TRBJ2-7
CDR3aa: CASSPPRDRRPIGAYEQYF
CDR3nt: TGTGCCAGTAGCCCACCTCGGGACAGGCGCCCGATTGGGGCCTACGAGCAGTACTTC

v_gene: TRBV7-9
d_gene: -
abundance: few
j_gene: TRBJ1-1
CDR3aa: CASSLGPWNTEAFF
CDR3nt: TGTGCCAGCAGCTTAGGTCCGTGGAACACTGAAGCTTTCTTT

v_gene: TRBV19
d_gene: TRBD2
abundance: -
j_gene: TRBJ2-1
CDR3aa: CASSSSSGGIYNEQFF
CDR3nt: TGTGCCAGTAGTTCCTCTAGCGGGGGGATTTACAATGAGCAGTTCTTC

v_gene: TRBV27
d_gene: -
abundance: -
j_gene: TRBJ2-7
CDR3aa: CASSLLGHPYEQYF
CDR3nt: TGTGCCAGCAGTTTACTGGGGCACCCCTACGAGCAGTACTTC